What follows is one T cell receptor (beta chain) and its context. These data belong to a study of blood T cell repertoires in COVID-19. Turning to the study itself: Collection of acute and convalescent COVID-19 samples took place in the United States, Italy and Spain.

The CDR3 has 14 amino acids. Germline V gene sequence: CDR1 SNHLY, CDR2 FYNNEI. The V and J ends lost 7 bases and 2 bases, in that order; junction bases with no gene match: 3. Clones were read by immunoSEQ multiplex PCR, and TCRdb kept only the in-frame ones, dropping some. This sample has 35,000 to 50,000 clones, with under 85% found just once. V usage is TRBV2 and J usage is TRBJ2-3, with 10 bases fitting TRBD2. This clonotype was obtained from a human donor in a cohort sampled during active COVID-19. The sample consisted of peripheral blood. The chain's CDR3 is CASKLAGSTDTQYF. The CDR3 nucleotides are TGTGCCAGCAAACTAGCGGGGTCCACAGATACGCAGTATTTT.